This T cell receptor beta chain is from a study of cytomegalovirus exposure and HLA in healthy donors. Study-level points and caveats: The listing of 150 or so TCR beta chains classed them as cytomegalovirus-associated.

With V trimmed by 3 bases and J by 4 bases, 3 bases remained unmatched. The CDR3 totals 15 residues. Germline V gene lookup returns CDR1 SGHTA and CDR2 FQGNSA. TCRdb's copy holds only in-frame clones and misses some; the assay was immunoSEQ multiplex PCR. The sample lists 150,000 to 200,000 clones, around four fifths occurring once. With regard to this clone: Its target is not known.

This TCR was recovered from a man aged 25 to 40 in good health and CMV-seropositive. Sequencing input: PBMCs. The genes are TRBV7-2 and TRBJ2-5; 12 bases map to TRBD2. The CDR3, as DNA: TGTGCCAGCAGCTTTTCTAGCGGGGGGGGAGAGACCCAGTACTTC. It specifies CASSFSSGGGETQYF.